A single sample gave rise to the 24 T cell receptor beta chains below, sequenced in a study of cytomegalovirus exposure and HLA in healthy donors. Primers included in the PCR were 60 Vbeta and 13 Jbeta primers. Assay: immunoSEQ multiplex PCR; the TCRdb copy retains only in-frame clones and omits some. The table has some 100,000 clones, more than 80% seen once. The sequenced sample was PBMCs. The receptor set was obtained from a man younger than 40 in good health and CMV-seronegative.

The chain combines TRBV7-2 with TRBJ2-7; D is possibly TRBD2 (7 bases). Trimming shortened V by 4 bases and J by 6 bases, and 22 bases separated the two germline ends. The CDR3 is made up of 16 amino acids. Germline V gives CDR1 SGHTA, CDR2 FQGNSA. CDR3 region: CASSSSGGPHRGEQYF. CDR3 bases: TGTGCCAGCAGCTCATCCGGGGGGCCCCATCGGGGCGAGCAGTACTTC. The full variable domain, its missing parts supplied by reference TRBV7-2 and TRBJ2-7, is GAGVSQSPSNKVTEKGKDVELRCDPISGHTALYWYRQSLGQGLEFLIYFQGNSAPDKSGLPSDRFSAERTGGSVSTLTIQRTQQEDSAVYLCASSSSGGPHRGEQYFGPGTRLTVT.

The chain is built from TRBV7-3 and TRBJ2-3, with 15 bases matching TRBD2. J lost 6 bases, V lost 5 bases, and 6 bases had no gene match. CDR3 size: 16 residues. CDR1 is SGHTA and CDR2 is FQGTGA in the germline V gene. The CDR3 DNA sequence: TGTGCCAGCAGCCCCCGGACTAGCGGGGGGGCGGATACGCAGTATTTT. It codes for CASSPRTSGGADTQYF. Variable domain in full (rest from reference TRBV7-3 and TRBJ2-3): GAGVSQTPSNKVTEKGKYVELRCDPISGHTALYWYRQSLGQGPEFLIYFQGTGAADDSGLPNDRFFAVRPEGSVSTLKIQRTERGDSAVYLCASSPRTSGGADTQYFGPGTRLTVL.

The chain uses TRBV7-6 and TRBJ2-7, with TRBD1 matching 7 bases. V trimming: 5 bases; J trimming: 0 bases; junction bases outside the gene matches: 10. Germline CDR1 is SGHVS and CDR2 is FNYEAQ. The length of the CDR3 is 16 residues. Here the CDR3 DNA reads TGTGCCAGCAGCAGACTCCAGGGGGTCAGCTCCTACGAGCAGTACTTC. Its translation: CASSRLQGVSSYEQYF.

The rearrangement links TRBV5-1 to TRBJ2-7, with D unresolved. Germline CDR1 SGHRS, CDR2 YFSETQ. This CDR3 spans 12 amino acids. The germline V and J ends were trimmed by 3 bases and 3 bases, with 7 bases remaining between them. The CDR3 loop reads CASSYDIYEQYF. CDR3 nucleotides: TGCGCCAGCAGCTACGACATCTACGAGCAGTACTTC.

The chain uses TRBV7-8 and TRBJ2-1; 14 bases agree with TRBD2. This CDR3 contains 17 residues. Germline assignment: CDR1 SGHVS and CDR2 FQNEAQ. V was clipped by 6 bases and J by 4 bases; unmatched bases: 8. The CDR3 region is CASSRWTSGRSYNEQFF. The CDR3 coding sequence is TGTGCCAGCAGTCGATGGACTAGCGGGAGGAGTTACAATGAGCAGTTCTTC.

The chain carries TRBV6-5 and TRBJ2-5; D not certain. This CDR3 spans 13 amino acids. Deletions cut 2 bases from V and 3 bases from J, with 7 bases between. The germline CDR1 and CDR2 sequences are MNHEY and SVGAGI. CDR3 bases: TGTGCCAGCAGTTACCGGGTGGAAGAGACCCAGTACTTC. It is translated as CASSYRVEETQYF.

The gene calls are TRBV19 and TRBJ1-5; the match to TRBD1 covers 10 bases. The CDR3 runs to 18 residues. The ends lost 7 bases at V and 0 bases at J; junction bases unmatched: 12. Germline values: CDR1 LNHDA, CDR2 SQIVND (reference sequence). The CDR3 protein is CASTPPGTGVYSNQPQHF. CDR3 nucleotides: TGTGCCAGTACTCCCCCCGGGACAGGGGTGTATAGCAATCAGCCCCAGCATTTT. Combining the CDR3 with reference TRBV19 and TRBJ1-5 gives the whole variable domain DGGITQSPKYLFRKEGQNVTLSCEQNLNHDAMYWYRQDPGQGLRLIYYSQIVNDFQKGDIAEGYSVSREKKESFPLTVTSAQKNPTAFYLCASTPPGTGVYSNQPQHFGDGTRLSIL.

The chain combines TRBV13 with TRBJ2-4; 11 bases match TRBD2. The CDR3 consists of 16 residues. Germline V gene lookup returns CDR1 PRHDT and CDR2 FYEKMQ (reference sequence). With 5 bases clipped from V and 8 bases from J, the junction kept 11 bases outside the gene matches. CDR3 in amino acids: CASSASGTSGYDIQYF. The CDR3 DNA sequence: TGTGCCAGCAGCGCGTCCGGGACTAGCGGCTATGACATTCAGTACTTC. Based on the CDR3 plus reference TRBV13 and TRBJ2-4, the full variable domain is AAGVIQSPRHLIKEKRETATLKCYPIPRHDTVYWYQQGPGQDPQFLISFYEKMQSDKGSIPDRFSAQQFSDYHSELNMSSLELGDSALYFCASSASGTSGYDIQYFGAGTRLSVL.

V gene TRBV27 combines with J gene TRBJ2-2; 13 nucleotides match TRBD2. This CDR3 comprises 16 residues. V shed 6 bases and J 4 bases; nucleotides not matched to a gene: 5. Germline V gives CDR1 MNHEY, CDR2 SMNVEV (reference sequence). The chain's CDR3 is CASSYTSGRGTGELFF. The CDR3 bases are TGTGCCAGCAGCTACACTAGCGGGAGGGGCACCGGGGAGCTGTTTTTT.

V gene TRBV30 combines with J gene TRBJ2-7; possibly TRBD2 for D (5 bases). Trimming stripped 3 bases from V and 0 bases from J, with 18 bases between. The CDR3 is 16 residues long. Germline loops: CDR1 GTSNPN, CDR2 SVGIG (reference sequence). CDR3 DNA: TGTGCCTGGAGGGTACCCTGGACGGGGAGCTCCTACGAGCAGTACTTC. This gives the protein CAWRVPWTGSSYEQYF.

The chain links TRBV7-9 to TRBJ2-7; possibly TRBD1 for D (6 bases). Germline CDR1 and CDR2: SEHNR and FQNEAQ (reference sequence). Trimming removed 3 bases at V and 7 bases at J, with 16 bases between. The CDR3 extends over 14 amino acids. CDR3 amino acids: CASSLIGTPVEQYF. CDR3 coding DNA: TGTGCCAGCAGCTTGATCGGGACACCAGTGGAGCAGTACTTC.

The chain joins TRBV19 to TRBJ1-5; D unclear. This CDR3 is 13 amino acids long. The ends were cut back, 3 bases at V and 7 bases at J, with 10 bases in the middle. Per the germline V gene, CDR1 is LNHDA and CDR2 is SQIVND (reference sequence). The DNA for the CDR3 is TGTGCCAGTAGTATGGCAGGCTTGCAGCCCCAGCATTTT. Translation gives CASSMAGLQPQHF.

This sequence joins TRBV28 and TRBJ1-5; perhaps TRBD1 as D (6 bases). This CDR3 region has 16 residues. Trimming shortened V by 5 bases and J by 0 bases, and 14 bases separated the two germline ends. The germline gives CDR1 MDHEN, CDR2 SYDVKM. CDR3 sequence: CASSAPQGYSNQPQHF. CDR3 nucleotide sequence: TGTGCCAGCAGTGCTCCACAGGGATATAGCAATCAGCCCCAGCATTTT.

The rearrangement links TRBV5-1 to TRBJ1-2; D may be TRBD1 (6 bases). The CDR3 totals 13 residues. Germline V gives CDR1 SGHRS, CDR2 YFSETQ. V was trimmed by 0 bases and J by 6 bases, leaving 9 bases between them. Written as DNA, the CDR3 is TGCGCCAGCAGCTTGGGACAGGCGGATGGCTACACCTTC. Translation gives CASSLGQADGYTF.

This rearrangement joins TRBV2 to TRBJ2-7; TRBD1 agrees at 9 bases. There are 13 residues in the CDR3. Germline V CDR1 and CDR2: SNHLY, FYNNEI. V gave up 5 bases and J gave up 4 bases; unmatched junction bases: 3. CDR3: CASSRDRDYEQYF. The CDR3 DNA follows: TGTGCCAGCAGTCGGGACAGGGATTACGAGCAGTACTTC.

This clone is a singleton in its sample. CDR3 nucleotide sequence: TGTGCCAGCAGTTTGGGGACAGGGGGCCCCGACAATGAGCAGTTCTTC. It specifies CASSLGTGGPDNEQFF. This chain uses TRBV28 with TRBJ2-1; 12 bases agree with TRBD1. The CDR3 is 16 amino acids. The trim removed 3 bases at V and 5 bases at J, leaving 5 bases unmatched. The germline V gene has CDR1 MDHEN and CDR2 SYDVKM.

The chain joins TRBV7-2 to TRBJ1-5; weak D call: TRBD1 (6 bases). The CDR3 runs to 15 residues. Between the trimmed V and J ends, which lost 7 bases and 0 bases, there was a span of 13 bases. CDR1 is SGHTA and CDR2 is FQGNSA in the germline V gene. As DNA, the CDR3 is TGTGCCAGCACCCTAGGGGGATATAGCAATCAGCCCCAGCATTTT. Protein product: CASTLGGYSNQPQHF. The whole variable domain, remainder taken from reference TRBV7-2 and TRBJ1-5, is GAGVSQSPSNKVTEKGKDVELRCDPISGHTALYWYRQSLGQGLEFLIYFQGNSAPDKSGLPSDRFSAERTGGSVSTLTIQRTQQEDSAVYLCASTLGGYSNQPQHFGDGTRLSIL.

This chain connects TRBV5-4 to TRBJ2-1; maybe TRBD2 (5 bases). Trimming removed 4 bases at V and 8 bases at J, with 13 bases between. The CDR3 spans 13 residues. CDR1 and CDR2 from the germline V gene are SGHNT and YYREEE (reference sequence). CDR3 protein: CASSPEAGDEQFF. The CDR3 nucleotides are TGTGCCAGCAGCCCGGAGGCCGGGGATGAGCAGTTCTTC. The variable domain in full, completed from reference TRBV5-4 and TRBJ2-1, reads ETGVTQSPTHLIKTRGQQVTLRCSSQSGHNTVSWYQQALGQGPQFIFQYYREEENGRGNFPPRFSGLQFPNYSSELNVNALELDDSALYLCASSPEAGDEQFFGPGTRLTVL.

The chain joins TRBV5-1 to TRBJ1-5; no firm D call. Germline loops: CDR1 SGHRS, CDR2 YFSETQ. The V end lost 3 bases, the J end lost 1 base, and 11 bases lay between the germline ends. This CDR3 comprises 15 residues. CDR3 DNA sequence: TGCGCCAGCAGCTGGGCCCCGGGGAGCAATCAGCCCCAGCATTTT. Residues: CASSWAPGSNQPQHF.

CDR3 DNA: TGCGCCAGCAGCCAACCTTCGGGACTAGCGACAGATACGCAGTATTTT. This codes for CASSQPSGLATDTQYF. The rearrangement links TRBV4-1 to TRBJ2-3, with TRBD2 matching 10 bases. Trimming took 2 bases from V and 3 from J; bases not matched to a gene: 5. In germline, CDR1 is MGHRA, CDR2 YSYEKL. The CDR3 spans 16 residues.

The J gene is TRBJ2-3, the V gene TRBV6-6; TRBD2 matches at 8 bases. Germline CDR1 is MNHNY and CDR2 is SVGAGI (reference sequence). The J segment lost 3 bases and the V segment lost 7 bases, leaving 9 bases of the junction unmatched. CDR3 length: 15 residues. This CDR3 is CASTGTSTLTDTQYF. CDR3 coding DNA: TGTGCCAGCACTGGGACTAGTACTTTAACAGATACGCAGTATTTT.

J is TRBJ1-1 and V is TRBV30; TRBD1 is a possible D gene (5 bases). Germline CDR1 GTSNPN, CDR2 SVGIG (reference sequence). This CDR3 is built from 12 residues. V lost 5 bases and J lost 0, with 7 bases in between. Written as DNA, the CDR3 is TGTGCCTGGTGGGGGGTGAACACTGAAGCTTTCTTT. It yields the protein CAWWGVNTEAFF.

This chain connects TRBV15 to TRBJ2-3; 7 bases line up with TRBD1. The CDR3 consists of 13 residues. V trimming: 0 bases; J trimming: 10 bases; junction bases outside the gene matches: 4. The germline V gene has CDR1 LNHNV and CDR2 YYDKDF (reference sequence). CDR3 protein: CATSRDQTGPQYF. Here the CDR3 DNA reads TGTGCCACCAGCAGAGATCAGACAGGGCCGCAGTATTTT.

The gene calls are TRBV29-1 and TRBJ2-5, with D possibly matching TRBD2 (7 bases). The CDR3 consists of 14 residues. Trimming cost V 6 bases and J 4 bases, with 18 bases left between them. Germline V gene data show CDR1 as SQVTM and CDR2 as ANQGSEA. The CDR3 is CSVGEGGVLETQYF. The DNA for the CDR3 is TGCAGCGTGGGGGAGGGGGGGGTGTTAGAGACCCAGTACTTC. The full variable domain, rest sourced from reference TRBV29-1 and TRBJ2-5, is SAVISQKPSRDICQRGTSLTIQCQVDSQVTMMFWYRQQPGQSLTLIATANQGSEATYESGFVIDKFPISRPNLTFSTLTVSNMSPEDSSIYLCSVGEGGVLETQYFGPGTRLLVL.